Detailed here is one T cell receptor (beta chain). This specimen comes from a study of blood T cell repertoires in COVID-19. Study context: Acute and convalescent COVID-19 specimens originated in the United States, Italy and Spain. PBMCs, B-cell-depleted T cells, or T cells were the source of the cDNA or gDNA that made up the material.

Germline CDR1 reads SNHLY; CDR2 reads FYNNEI. The V end lost 1 base, the J end lost 6 bases, and 12 bases lay between the germline ends. The CDR3 consists of 15 residues. Source study methods: How many nucleated cells were present was estimated from reference gene primer amplification. Here immunoSEQ multiplex PCR was the method, and the copy in TCRdb shows in-frame clones only, minus some. The V and J calls and clone size are taken from that table; D and trimming were inferred from the DNA. The data contain under 200,000 clones, approximately 86% of them singletons. The receptor was derived from a man aged 55 to 70 with acute or convalescent COVID-19. The sequenced material came from peripheral blood. This chain connects TRBV2 to TRBJ2-2; a possible D gene is TRBD2 (7 bases). This CDR3 reads CASSEDLGGAGELFF. The CDR3 nucleotides are TGTGCCAGCAGTGAAGATCTAGGGGGGGCCGGGGAGCTGTTTTTT.